Listed here are 11 T cell receptor beta chains from one sample, sequenced in a study of blood T cell repertoires in COVID-19. This table comes from immunoSEQ multiplex PCR, and its TCRdb copy is limited to in-frame clones, with some not included. In the table there are roughly 250,000 clones, 75% to 90% of which are singletons. Sequencing was performed on PBMCs or T cells enriched from blood (not recorded which). All receptors derive from a woman aged 25 to 45 who had recovered from COVID-19.

The chain is built from TRBV29-1 and TRBJ1-1; TRBD1 aligns across 7 bases. The CDR3 covers 13 residues. Germline V lookup: CDR1 SQVTM, CDR2 ANQGSEA. Trimming took 7 bases from V and 4 from J; bases not matched to a gene: 9. The CDR3 region is CSANDRAGTEAFF. For the CDR3, the DNA is TGCAGCGCAAATGACAGGGCGGGCACTGAAGCTTTCTTT.

This chain links TRBV28 with TRBJ2-7; 10 bases match TRBD2. The CDR3 loop spans 12 amino acids. J was trimmed by 3 bases and V by 10 bases; bases with no gene match: 3. CDR1 is MDHEN, CDR2 SYDVKM, per germline. The CDR3 region has the DNA TGTGCCACCACTAGCGGGATCTACGAGCAGTACTTC. It specifies CATTSGIYEQYF.

The chain combines TRBV5-6 with TRBJ1-1; TRBD1 agrees at 7 bases. The CDR3 is made up of 15 amino acids. Germline CDR1 SGHDT, CDR2 YYEEEE. V shed 0 bases and J 1 base; nucleotides not matched to a gene: 3. This CDR3 is CASSLVGTENTEAFF. CDR3 coding DNA: TGTGCCAGCAGCTTGGTAGGGACAGAGAACACTGAAGCTTTCTTT.

The chain combines TRBV11-3 with TRBJ2-2; D is perhaps TRBD1 (5 bases). The V and J ends lost 1 base and 3 bases respectively, with 12 bases between them. CDR1 is SGHNT, CDR2 YENEEA, per germline. The CDR3 consists of 16 residues. The CDR3 DNA reads as TGTGCCAGCAGCTTAGGTAGCTGGGGCGACACCGGGGAGCTGTTTTTT. Residues: CASSLGSWGDTGELFF.

The genes are TRBV5-1 and TRBJ1-1; no reliable D call. Per the germline V gene, CDR1 is SGHRS and CDR2 is YFSETQ. V was pared by 0 bases and J by 1 base, with 16 bases between. The CDR3 totals 17 residues. DNA for the CDR3: TGCGCCAGCAGCTTGGTCTATTCCGGGAGTCCGAACACTGAAGCTTTCTTT. It specifies CASSLVYSGSPNTEAFF.

This chain uses TRBV6-5 with TRBJ1-1; D might be TRBD1 (6 bases). Deletions cut 2 bases from V and 9 bases from J, with 19 bases between. Germline V gives CDR1 MNHEY, CDR2 SVGAGI. The CDR3 has 15 residues. The CDR3 region is CASSYSSDSRNKAFF. CDR3 in DNA: TGTGCCAGCAGTTACAGCTCGGACAGCCGAAACAAAGCTTTCTTT.

This clone was seen once. J is TRBJ2-4 and V is TRBV2, with 8 positions matching TRBD1. The CDR3 spans 17 residues. Trimming cost V 4 bases and J 1 base; bases outside gene matches: 9. Germline lookup yields CDR1 SNHLY and CDR2 FYNNEI. In DNA, the CDR3 is TGTGCCAGCAGTGGGGCAGGGGGCGGAGGGGCCAAAAACATTCAGTACTTC. Its translation: CASSGAGGGGAKNIQYF.

This clone was detected once. The V call is TRBV5-8, the J call TRBJ1-1; D is undetermined. This CDR3 is 14 amino acids long. Trimming stripped 0 bases from V and 0 bases from J, with 6 bases between. Germline CDR1 and CDR2: SGHTS and YDEGEE. The CDR3 sequence is CASSLGGVNTEAFF. The CDR3 nucleotides read TGTGCCAGCAGCTTGGGAGGTGTGAACACTGAAGCTTTCTTT.

CDR3 sequence (DNA): TGCAGCGTTGACGAGGGTCCAGAAGCTTTCTTT. Translating it yields CSVDEGPEAFF. The V gene is TRBV29-1, the J gene TRBJ1-1, with D unresolved. The CDR3 totals 11 residues. Trimming stripped 3 bases from V and 8 bases from J, with 10 bases between. Germline lookup yields CDR1 SQVTM and CDR2 ANQGSEA.

The V call is TRBV5-5, the J call TRBJ2-1, with a tentative D call TRBD2 (5 bases). The CDR3 loop spans 14 amino acids. V lost 4 bases and J lost 9, with 17 bases in between. Germline V gene lookup returns CDR1 SGHKS and CDR2 YYEKEE (reference sequence). The CDR3 loop is CASSPDGPSPEQFF. CDR3 nucleotides: TGTGCCAGCAGCCCTGACGGCCCTAGCCCTGAGCAGTTCTTC.

This chain joins TRBV7-3 and TRBJ2-1; 13 bases are shared with TRBD2. After removal of 5 bases from V and 4 bases from J, the junction contained 8 bases not matched to a gene. The CDR3 runs 17 residues. Germline CDR1 SGHTA, CDR2 FQGTGA. The CDR3 DNA reads as TGTGCCAGCAGCGTCACATGGGGACTAGCGGGGTACAATGAGCAGTTCTTC. Its translation: CASSVTWGLAGYNEQFF.